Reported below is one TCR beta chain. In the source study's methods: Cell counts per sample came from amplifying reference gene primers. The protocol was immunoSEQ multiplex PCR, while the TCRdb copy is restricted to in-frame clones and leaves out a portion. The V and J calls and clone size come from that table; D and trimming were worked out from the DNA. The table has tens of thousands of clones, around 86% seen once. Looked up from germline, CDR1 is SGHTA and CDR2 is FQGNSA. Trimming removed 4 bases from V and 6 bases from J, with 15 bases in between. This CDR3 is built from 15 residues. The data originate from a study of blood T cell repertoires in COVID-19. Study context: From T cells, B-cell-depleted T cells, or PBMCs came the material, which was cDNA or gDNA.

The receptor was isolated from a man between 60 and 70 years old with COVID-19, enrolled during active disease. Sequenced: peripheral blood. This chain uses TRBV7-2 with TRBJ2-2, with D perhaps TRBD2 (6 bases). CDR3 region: CASSSQTSSAGELFF. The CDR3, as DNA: TGTGCCAGCAGCTCCCAGACTAGTTCGGCCGGGGAGCTGTTTTTT.